This record covers a single T cell receptor beta chain. Measured with immunoSEQ multiplex PCR; TCRdb has only the in-frame clones, and not every one. The data show about 820,000 clones, roughly 92% seen once. These data belong to a study of shared clonotypes between healthy human individuals. In the naive CD8 group, cells lacked CD45RO and were positively selected for CCR7, so terminally differentiated effector memory CD45RA+ cells were left out. This CDR3 is 17 amino acids long. V was pared by 5 bases and J by 2 bases, with 11 bases of the junction left unmatched. Per the germline V gene, CDR1 is SEHNR and CDR2 is FQNEAQ (reference sequence).

The specimen was naive CD8+ T cells sorted from blood. This sequence originates from a man younger than 40 in good health. This sequence joins TRBV7-9 and TRBJ2-2; 7 bases fit TRBD2. This CDR3 is CASSSEGSGKNTGELFF. The CDR3 DNA sequence: TGTGCCAGCAGCAGCGAAGGGAGCGGGAAAAACACCGGGGAGCTGTTTTTT.